This TCR beta chain was profiled in a study of control samples from healthy donors and cancer patients. There are 16 residues in the CDR3. The germline V and J ends were trimmed by 2 bases and 0 bases, with 11 bases remaining between them. Germline CDR1 and CDR2: MNHEY and SVGEGT. Repertoires were generated with immunoSEQ multiplex PCR, while TCRdb's copy carries only in-frame clones and drops some. The table lists around 130,000 clones, less than 95% of them singletons. The specimen sequenced was blood. This receptor was taken from a man aged 25-45 years in good health. V and J are TRBV6-2 or TRBV6-3 and TRBJ1-5; D possibly corresponds to TRBD1 (5 bases). The CDR3 DNA is TGTGCCAGCAGTTACCCGGGGCTATATAGCAATCAGCCCCAGCATTTT. Protein sequence: CASSYPGLYSNQPQHF.